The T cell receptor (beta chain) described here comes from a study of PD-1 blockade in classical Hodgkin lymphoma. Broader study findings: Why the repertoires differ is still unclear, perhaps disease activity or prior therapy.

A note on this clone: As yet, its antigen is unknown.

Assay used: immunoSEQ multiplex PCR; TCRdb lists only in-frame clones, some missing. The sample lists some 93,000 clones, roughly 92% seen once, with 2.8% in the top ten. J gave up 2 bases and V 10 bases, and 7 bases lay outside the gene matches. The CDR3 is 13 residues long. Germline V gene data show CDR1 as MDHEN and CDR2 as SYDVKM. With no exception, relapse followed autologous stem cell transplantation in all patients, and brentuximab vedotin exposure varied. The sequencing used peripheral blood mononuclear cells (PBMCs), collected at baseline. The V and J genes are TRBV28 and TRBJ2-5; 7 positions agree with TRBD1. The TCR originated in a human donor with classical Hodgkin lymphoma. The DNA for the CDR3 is TGTGCCATCGATCCGGGACAGCAAGAGACCCAGTACTTC. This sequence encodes CAIDPGQQETQYF.